This TCR beta chain was obtained from a study of T cells in Graves' hyperthyroidism and ophthalmopathy. Overall study context: Before any treatment, at initial diagnosis, peripheral blood was collected. Whole-study findings and limits: In blood, most of the thyroid clonotypes expanded above 0.001 were also present.

This clonotype appeared many times. Its antigen is still unknown. The CDR3 totals 13 residues. In germline, CDR1 is GTSNPN, CDR2 SVGIG (reference sequence). With 1 base removed from V and 8 bases from J, the gap between germline ends came to 9 bases. Authors of the study amplified TCR beta CDR3 regions from RNA transcripts. RT-PCR in the first round (using the HTBI primer set) targeted the TCR CDR3. MiXCR was run by TCRdb on the multiplex PCR reads, yielding one entry per CDR3 protein. There are about 610,000 distinct CDR3 sequences in the sample; around 16% occur only once, and 2.5% to 4% lies in the top ten.

The chain combines TRBV30 with TRBJ1-6; D is unresolved. Sequences were obtained from blood. The clonotype was recovered from a woman aged 40 to 55 with Graves' ophthalmopathy. DNA for the CDR3: TGTGCCTGGAGTGAGGACGGACATTCACCCCTCCACTTT. This gives the protein CAWSEDGHSPLHF. Variable domain in full (rest from reference TRBV30 and TRBJ1-6): SQTIHQWPATLVQPVGSPLSLECTVEGTSNPNLYWYRQAAGRGLQLLFYSVGIGQISSEVPQNLSASRPQDRQFILSSKKLLLSDSGFYLCAWSEDGHSPLHFGNGTRLTVT.